This entry lists 8 T cell receptor beta chains sequenced from one sample in a study of T cells after yellow fever vaccination. One entry per CDR3 protein results from TCRdb running MiXCR on the 5' RACE reads. The profile shows hundreds of thousands of distinct CDR3 sequences, less than 15% of them singletons. Sequenced here: PBMCs, sampled on the day of the yellow fever booster vaccination. These receptors came from a man aged 25 to 40 who received the YFV17D yellow fever vaccine.

The chain uses TRBV29-1 and TRBJ1-1, with no clear D. In germline, CDR1 is SQVTM, CDR2 ANQGSEA. Trimming took 3 bases from V and 4 from J, leaving 9 bases between them. The CDR3 sequence is 12 residues long. CDR3 DNA: TGCAGCGTTGATGGGTGGGGCACTGAAGCTTTCTTT. Its translation is CSVDGWGTEAFF.

There are a few counts of this clonotype. The chain combines TRBV9 with TRBJ2-1, with D uncertain. Trimming pared 0 bases from V and 7 bases from J, leaving 11 bases between. CDR3 length: 14 residues. Per the germline V gene, CDR1 is SGDLS and CDR2 is YYNGEE. CDR3 bases: TGTGCCAGCAGCGTAGCCGGTGAGGATAATGAGCAGTTCTTC. Its protein product is CASSVAGEDNEQFF.

The rearrangement uses TRBV5-1 and TRBJ2-3; D might be TRBD2 (6 bases). Germline assignment: CDR1 SGHRS and CDR2 YFSETQ. CDR3 length equals 12 residues. The ends were cut back, 7 bases at V and 6 bases at J, with 12 bases in the middle. In nucleotides, the CDR3 is TGCGCCAGCTCCACGGGAGACGATACGCAGTATTTT. Translating it yields CASSTGDDTQYF. Full variable domain (outside the CDR3, taken from reference TRBV5-1 and TRBJ2-3): KAGVTQTPRYLIKTRGQQVTLSCSPISGHRSVSWYQQTPGQGLQFLFEYFSETQRNKGNFPGRFSGRQFSNSRSEMNVSTLELGDSALYLCASSTGDDTQYFGPGTRLTVL.

The chain carries TRBV9 and TRBJ1-2; D gene uncertain. CDR1 and CDR2 from the germline V gene are SGDLS and YYNGEE. The V end was cut by 0 bases, the J end by 1 base, with 10 bases between. The CDR3 spans 15 residues. The CDR3 DNA reads as TGTGCCAGCAGCGTAGACGAAGCACGTAACTATGGCTACACCTTC. Encoded protein: CASSVDEARNYGYTF.

This clonotype was recorded many times. As DNA, the CDR3 is TGTGCCAGCAGTTACAATCTGAAAGATTTCCAGTACTTC. It is translated as CASSYNLKDFQYF. This sequence joins TRBV6-6 and TRBJ2-7, with D unresolved. The CDR3 spans 13 residues. The germline V and J ends were trimmed by 2 bases and 10 bases, with 15 bases remaining between them. CDR1 and CDR2 from the germline V gene are MNHNY and SVGAGI (reference sequence).

The chain carries TRBV29-1 and TRBJ1-1; 9 positions agree with TRBD1. Germline assignment: CDR1 SQVTM and CDR2 ANQGSEA. V lost 3 bases, J lost 1 base, and 3 bases stayed unmatched. The CDR3 runs to 14 residues. CDR3 loop: CSVDDRGGNTEAFF. In DNA, the CDR3 is TGCAGCGTTGACGACAGGGGGGGGAACACTGAAGCTTTCTTT. Supplemented by reference TRBV29-1 and TRBJ1-1, the full variable domain reads SAVISQKPSRDICQRGTSLTIQCQVDSQVTMMFWYRQQPGQSLTLIATANQGSEATYESGFVIDKFPISRPNLTFSTLTVSNMSPEDSSIYLCSVDDRGGNTEAFFGQGTRLTVV.

This clonotype was observed a few times. This chain joins TRBV2 and TRBJ2-5; a possible D gene is TRBD2 (6 bases). V lost 3 bases and J lost 5, with 16 bases in between. There are 15 residues in the CDR3. Looked up from germline, CDR1 is SNHLY and CDR2 is FYNNEI. The CDR3 loop is CASSDQGMEGETQYF. The DNA of the CDR3 is TGTGCCAGCAGTGATCAGGGCATGGAGGGCGAGACCCAGTACTTC.

The gene calls are TRBV5-1 and TRBJ2-2; 8 bases map to TRBD2. Trimming took 4 bases from V and 1 from J; bases not matched to a gene: 3. Per germline, CDR1 SGHRS and CDR2 YFSETQ. The CDR3 is 15 residues long. CDR3 loop: CASSISGKNTGELFF. DNA of the CDR3: TGCGCCAGCAGCATTAGCGGGAAGAACACCGGGGAGCTGTTTTTT.